This T cell receptor (beta chain) was found in a study of response to subunit inactivated influenza vaccine. Study findings and constraints: Authors suggested that a seasonal influenza vaccination recruits few new T cells each time.

TCRdb reprocessed the RT-PCR reads with MiXCR, giving one entry per CDR3 protein. The table lists approximately 500,000 distinct CDR3 sequences, 10% to 15% of them singletons, with around 13% in the top ten. About this clonotype: Its antigen is not identified.

The sequence derives from a man over 45 who received an inactivated influenza vaccine. The sequencing here drew on PBMCs from blood, taken 40 to 50 days after vaccination.

CDR3 sequence (DNA): TGTGCCATCAGGGTGACAGGGGGGTCCGCAGATACGCAGTATTTT. Its translation is CAIRVTGGSADTQYF. The chain employs TRBV10-3 and TRBJ2-3, with 9 bases aligning to TRBD1. V dropped 6 bases and J dropped 4; count of bases not matched to a gene: 8. The germline CDR1 and CDR2 sequences are ENHRY and SYGVKD. The CDR3 is made up of 15 amino acids.